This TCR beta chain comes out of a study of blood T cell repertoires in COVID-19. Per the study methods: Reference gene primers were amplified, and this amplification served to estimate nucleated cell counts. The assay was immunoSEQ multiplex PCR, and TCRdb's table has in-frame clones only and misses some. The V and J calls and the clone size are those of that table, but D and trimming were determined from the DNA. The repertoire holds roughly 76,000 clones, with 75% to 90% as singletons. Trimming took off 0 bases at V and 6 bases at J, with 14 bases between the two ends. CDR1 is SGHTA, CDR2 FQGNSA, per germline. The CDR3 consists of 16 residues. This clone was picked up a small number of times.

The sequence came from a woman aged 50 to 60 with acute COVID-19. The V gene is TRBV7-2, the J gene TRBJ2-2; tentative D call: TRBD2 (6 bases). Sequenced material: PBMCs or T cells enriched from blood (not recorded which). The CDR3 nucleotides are TGTGCCAGCAGCTTAGCGAGGACGGGCGGGGCCGGGGAGCTGTTTTTT. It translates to CASSLARTGGAGELFF.